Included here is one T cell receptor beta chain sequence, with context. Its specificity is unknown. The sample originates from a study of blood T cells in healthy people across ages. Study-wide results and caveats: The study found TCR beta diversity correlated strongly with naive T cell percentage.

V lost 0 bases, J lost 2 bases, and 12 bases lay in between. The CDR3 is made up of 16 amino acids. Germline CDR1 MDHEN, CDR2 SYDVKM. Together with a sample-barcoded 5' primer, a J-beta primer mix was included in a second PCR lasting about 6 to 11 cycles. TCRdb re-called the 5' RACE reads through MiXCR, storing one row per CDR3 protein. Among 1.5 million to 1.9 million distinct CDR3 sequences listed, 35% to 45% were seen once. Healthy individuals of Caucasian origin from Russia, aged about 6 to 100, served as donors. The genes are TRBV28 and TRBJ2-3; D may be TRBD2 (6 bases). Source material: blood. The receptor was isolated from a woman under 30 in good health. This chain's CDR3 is CASSLWSGRTTDTQYF. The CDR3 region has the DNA TGTGCCAGCAGTTTATGGTCCGGGAGAACCACAGATACGCAGTATTTT.